A selection of T cell receptor beta chains follows, all from one sample in a study of blood T cell repertoires in COVID-19. Measured with immunoSEQ multiplex PCR; TCRdb has only the in-frame clones, and not every one. Here the sample spans about 210,000 clones, 84% being singletons. Sequencing used peripheral blood. The receptor set was obtained from a man aged 40-50 years who had recovered from COVID-19. Both conserved end residues are part of each CDR3. A D gene is named only where the DNA matches it firmly. The size of a clone is reported for some rows only, either as once, few or many, or as a class for expanded clones.

>TRBD1|NA|TRBJ2-3|TRBV7-6
CASSLTRGSDTQYF
TGTGCCAGCAGCTTGACCAGGGGGTCAGATACGCAGTATTTT
>TRBD2|NA|TRBJ2-1|TRBV27
CASSFRGTSGAAGLYEQFF
TGTGCCAGCAGTTTCCGCGGGACTAGCGGGGCGGCGGGTTTGTATGAGCAGTTCTTC
>NA|once|TRBJ2-7|TRBV20-1
CSALQYEEQYF
TGCAGTGCTTTGCAATACGAGGAGCAGTACTTC
>TRBD1|NA|TRBJ1-2|TRBV11-2
CASSQGQGWVDGYTF
TGTGCCAGCAGCCAGGGACAGGGTTGGGTCGATGGCTACACCTTC
>TRBD1|once|TRBJ1-1|TRBV7-8
CASSLALWTGTEAFF
TGTGCCAGCAGCTTAGCTTTGTGGACAGGCACTGAAGCTTTCTTT
>TRBD2|many|TRBJ2-3|TRBV6-4
CASSAGLAGADTQYF
TGTGCCAGCTCTGCTGGACTAGCGGGAGCAGATACGCAGTATTTT
>NA|NA|TRBJ1-6|TRBV5-1
CASSLRTTARSPLHF
TGCGCCAGCAGCCTCAGGACAACAGCACGATCACCCCTCCACTTT
>TRBD1|NA|TRBJ1-2|TRBV5-4
CASSSGTVAWGYTF
TGTGCCAGCAGCTCCGGGACAGTCGCGTGGGGCTACACCTTC
>NA|NA|TRBJ1-1|TRBV5-1
CASSSDMGGGSTEAFF
TGCGCCAGCAGCTCGGACATGGGAGGGGGTTCCACTGAAGCTTTCTTT
>TRBD1|once|TRBJ1-2|TRBV29-1
CSVQGDLDDTAFTF
TGCAGCGTTCAGGGGGACCTGGACGATACGGCATTCACCTTC
>TRBD1|NA|TRBJ2-2|TRBV4-3
CASSYETGYGTGELFF
TGCGCCAGCAGCTACGAGACAGGGTACGGCACCGGGGAGCTGTTTTTT
>TRBD1|once|TRBJ2-5|TRBV6-5
CASSQRTGRETQYF
TGTGCCAGCAGTCAACGGACAGGGAGAGAGACCCAGTACTTC
>TRBD1|NA|TRBJ1-2|TRBV6-5
CASTLGTGTGYTF
TGTGCCAGCACCCTCGGGACAGGGACCGGCTACACCTTC
>TRBD1|NA|TRBJ2-1|TRBV13
CASSLSGQGRDEQFF
TGTGCCAGCAGCTTATCAGGACAGGGTAGGGATGAGCAGTTCTTC
>TRBD1|once|TRBJ2-7|TRBV4-1
CASSPRDRDHEQYF
TGCGCCAGCAGCCCCCGGGACAGGGACCACGAGCAGTACTTC
>NA|once|TRBJ2-4|TRBV4-3
CASSRNTVNIQYF
TGCGCCAGCAGCCGCAACACAGTAAACATTCAGTACTTC
>TRBD1|NA|TRBJ1-2|TRBV3-1/TRBV3-2
CASSQVGGGDGYTF
TGTGCCAGCAGCCAAGTAGGAGGGGGCGATGGCTACACCTTC
>TRBD1|NA|TRBJ1-2|TRBV16
CASSQSISPGQRFYGYTF
TGTGCCAGCAGCCAATCCATTTCTCCGGGACAGAGATTCTATGGCTACACCTTC
>NA|NA|TRBJ2-2|TRBV5-5
CASREDGELFF
TGTGCCAGCAGGGAGGACGGGGAGCTGTTTTTT
>TRBD2|NA|TRBJ2-5|TRBV7-9
CASSFASGGIQETQYF
TGTGCCAGCAGCTTCGCTAGCGGGGGGATCCAAGAGACCCAGTACTTC
>NA|NA|TRBJ1-3|TRBV7-8
CASSRIPGTGGNTIYF
TGTGCCAGCAGCCGAATCCCCGGGACTGGTGGAAACACCATATATTTT
>TRBD1|NA|TRBJ2-7|TRBV18
CASSPGGQGISEQYF
TGTGCCAGCTCACCAGGGGGACAGGGGATTAGCGAGCAGTACTTC
>TRBD1|once|TRBJ1-2|TRBV7-9
CASSSGQGIPGYTF
TGTGCCAGCAGCTCCGGACAGGGAATCCCTGGCTACACCTTC
>TRBD1|once|TRBJ2-7|TRBV5-1
CASSPSGTGAYYEQYF
TGCGCCAGCAGCCCGTCCGGGACAGGGGCTTACTACGAGCAGTACTTC
>TRBD2|NA|TRBJ2-7|TRBV10-2
CASQKREGLGEQYF
TGCGCCAGTCAGAAGCGGGAGGGCCTAGGCGAGCAGTACTTC
>TRBD1|NA|TRBJ1-3|TRBV7-9
CASSSPGQGIFRAGNTIYF
TGTGCCAGCAGCTCACCGGGACAGGGGATCTTCAGGGCTGGAAACACCATATATTTT
>NA|NA|TRBJ2-3|TRBV7-2
CASRTDSSTDTQYF
TGTGCCAGCAGAACTGACAGTAGCACAGATACGCAGTATTTT
>NA|NA|TRBJ1-1|TRBV7-2
CASSLLTLNTEAFF
TGTGCCAGCAGCTTACTAACCTTGAACACTGAAGCTTTCTTT
>TRBD2|NA|TRBJ2-7|TRBV7-9
CASSLGLIAFGLAGDAQYF
TGTGCCAGCAGCCTCGGACTGATCGCGTTCGGACTAGCGGGAGACGCGCAGTACTTC
>TRBD1|once|TRBJ2-2|TRBV11-2
CASSLYQGASGELFF
TGTGCCAGCAGCTTATACCAGGGGGCTTCCGGGGAGCTGTTTTTT
>TRBD1|NA|TRBJ2-2|TRBV2
CASRVVGGETGELFF
TGTGCCAGCAGGGTTGTAGGGGGCGAAACCGGGGAGCTGTTTTTT
>NA|NA|TRBJ2-7|TRBV7-2
CASSFSYEQYF
TGTGCCAGCAGCTTTAGTTACGAGCAGTACTTC
>NA|NA|TRBJ1-2|TRBV2
CASSGGTSGTF
TGTGCCAGCAGTGGGGGCACCTCTGGCACCTTC
>TRBD1|NA|TRBJ1-4|TRBV19
CASSPSRGDRGNEKLFF
TGTGCCAGTAGCCCCAGTCGGGGGGACAGGGGTAATGAAAAACTGTTTTTT
>NA|NA|TRBJ2-7|TRBV5-8
CASSFSPRAQQYF
TGTGCCAGCAGCTTCTCACCGCGGGCTCAGCAGTACTTC
>NA|NA|TRBJ1-6|TRBV9
CASARSSYNSPLHF
TGTGCTAGCGCCCGGAGCTCCTATAATTCACCCCTCCACTTT
>TRBD1|NA|TRBJ2-5|TRBV9
CASSRSPRTGSETQYF
TGTGCCAGCAGCAGAAGCCCCAGGACAGGGTCAGAGACCCAGTACTTC
>NA|once|TRBJ2-5|TRBV5-1
CASSLAPEETQYF
TGCGCCAGCAGCTTGGCCCCTGAAGAGACCCAGTACTTC
>TRBD2|few|TRBJ2-3|TRBV11-2
CASSFFTSVPSTDTQYF
TGTGCCAGCAGCTTCTTCACTAGCGTACCAAGCACAGATACGCAGTATTTT
>NA|NA|TRBJ1-3|TRBV7-8
CASSLERAGNTIYF
TGTGCCAGCAGCTTAGAGCGTGCAGGAAACACCATATATTTT
>TRBD2|NA|TRBJ2-1|TRBV5-6
CASSLVVAGTRYNEQFF
TGTGCCAGCAGCTTGGTGGTAGCGGGGACCCGTTACAATGAGCAGTTCTTC
>NA|NA|TRBJ1-6|TRBV30
CAWRLDSYNSPLHF
TGTGCCTGGAGGCTAGACAGCTATAATTCACCCCTCCACTTT
>NA|NA|TRBJ2-2|TRBV11-2
CASSAKALYTGELFF
TGTGCCAGCAGCGCAAAAGCCCTCTACACCGGGGAGCTGTTTTTT
>NA|NA|TRBJ2-1|TRBV9
CASSANNEQFF
TGTGCCAGCAGCGCAAACAATGAGCAGTTCTTC
>TRBD1|NA|TRBJ2-6|TRBV15
CATSRDRSSGANVLTF
TGTGCCACCAGCCGGGACAGGAGCTCTGGGGCCAACGTCCTGACTTTC
>TRBD1|NA|TRBJ2-2|TRBV19
CASSIGAGGAGETNTGELFF
TGTGCCAGTAGTATAGGGGCAGGGGGCGCCGGGGAGACGAACACCGGGGAGCTGTTTTTT
>NA|NA|TRBJ2-7|TRBV7-8
CASSLPRTGTSYEQYF
TGTGCCAGCAGCTTACCGAGGACGGGAACCTCCTACGAGCAGTACTTC
>TRBD1|few|TRBJ2-2|TRBV3-1/TRBV3-2
CASSRQGGTGELFF
TGTGCCAGCAGCCGACAGGGTGGCACCGGGGAGCTGTTTTTT
>TRBD1|NA|TRBJ2-5|TRBV7-6
CASSPGQGFETQYF
TGTGCCAGCAGCCCAGGACAGGGTTTCGAGACCCAGTACTTC
>TRBD2|NA|TRBJ2-5|TRBV7-2
CASSLVADGGGTQYF
TGTGCCAGCAGCTTAGTGGCGGATGGCGGGGGGACCCAGTACTTC
>NA|NA|TRBJ2-7|TRBV7-2
CASSLDSGELEQYF
TGTGCCAGCAGCTTAGACTCGGGGGAGCTAGAGCAGTACTTC
>NA|NA|TRBJ2-1|TRBV10-3
CAISESANEQFF
TGTGCCATCAGTGAGTCGGCCAATGAGCAGTTCTTC
>NA|NA|TRBJ1-5|TRBV6-2/TRBV6-3
CASSYSGGGNQPQHF
TGTGCCAGCAGTTACTCGGGGGGGGGCAATCAGCCCCAGCATTTT
>TRBD1|NA|TRBJ1-1|TRBV7-2
CASSQQGYDTEAFF
TGTGCCAGCAGCCAACAGGGGTATGATACTGAAGCTTTCTTT
>NA|NA|TRBJ1-5|TRBV10-1
CADPVQVDSNQPQHF
TGCGCCGATCCAGTGCAGGTGGATAGCAATCAGCCCCAGCATTTT
>TRBD1|NA|TRBJ1-1|TRBV11-3
CASRVRTGQREAFF
TGTGCCAGCAGGGTCCGGACAGGCCAGCGTGAAGCTTTCTTT
>NA|few|TRBJ2-1|TRBV6-5
CASSRSRDNEQFF
TGTGCCAGCAGCAGGTCCAGGGATAATGAGCAGTTCTTC
>TRBD2|NA|TRBJ2-2|TRBV19
CASSRPGLAGAENTGELFF
TGTGCCAGTAGTAGACCGGGACTAGCGGGAGCTGAGAACACCGGGGAGCTGTTTTTT